The 2 T cell receptor beta chains below were found in one sample sequenced in a study of T cells after yellow fever vaccination. TCRdb re-derived calls from the 5' RACE reads in MiXCR, one entry per CDR3 protein. The repertoire holds 170,000 or so distinct CDR3 sequences, with about 6.2% as singletons. The starting material was CD4+ T cells sorted from PBMCs, obtained on the day of the first yellow fever vaccination. The source is a man aged 18 to 29 who received the YFV17D yellow fever vaccine.

In this sample, this clonotype turned up a few times. This may come from a read error, since a much larger clone is one base off. The CDR3 DNA sequence: TGTGCCAGCAGCCCTGGACTGAGTGAGACCCAGTACTTC. Translating gives CASSPGLSETQYF. The rearrangement links TRBV14 to TRBJ2-5, with a tentative D call TRBD2 (5 bases). V was pared by 4 bases and J by 5 bases, with 11 bases between. Germline values: CDR1 SGHDN, CDR2 FVKESK. The length of the CDR3 is 13 residues.

The chain recombines TRBV18 with TRBJ1-5; 10 bases line up with TRBD1. The germline V gene has CDR1 KGHSH and CDR2 LQKENI. The J segment lost 1 base and the V segment lost 3 bases, leaving 6 bases of the junction unmatched. This CDR3 has 17 residues. The CDR3 sequence is CASSPGTGVRSNQPQHF. Written as DNA, the CDR3 is TGTGCCAGCTCACCGGGGACAGGGGTTCGGAGCAATCAGCCCCAGCATTTT.